This T cell receptor beta chain was obtained from a study of blood T cell repertoires in COVID-19. Study-wide context: The United States, Italy and Spain provided the acute and convalescent COVID-19 samples.

The authors' processing: Estimation of nucleated cell counts was performed using reference gene primer amplification. This table comes from immunoSEQ multiplex PCR, and its TCRdb copy is limited to in-frame clones, with some not included. Clonal size and the V and J genes are those of that table, whereas D and trimming came from the DNA. This sample has just over 300,000 clones, with approximately 90% found just once. Cohort assignment relied on participant-reported clinical history. Recovery meant two consecutive negative NP/OP PCR tests, professional clearance, or resolved symptoms. The germline gives CDR1 SGHNT, CDR2 YENEEA. The CDR3 is made up of 13 amino acids. V lost 7 bases to trimming and J lost 0 bases, with 10 bases between them.

The chain links TRBV11-3 to TRBJ2-7; unclear D gene. The TCR was taken from a man aged 25 to 40 who had recovered from COVID-19. The source material was PBMCs or T cells enriched from blood (not recorded which). The CDR3 bases are TGTGCCAGCACCCAGGCCTCCTCCTACGAGCAGTACTTC. Its protein product is CASTQASSYEQYF.